This T cell receptor (beta chain) emerged from a study of T cells after yellow fever vaccination. Background on the study: The fractions with low cell numbers were processed using SMART-Seq v4 Ultra Low Input. Study results and limitations: In post-booster samples, most primary-vaccination clones reappeared (approximately 95% CD4, over 70% CD8).

The germline CDR1 and CDR2 sequences are SNHLY and FYNNEI. Unmatched junction bases numbered 4, after V lost 9 bases and J lost 6 bases. The CDR3 has 12 residues. Remarks on this clonotype: Its cognate antigen is unknown.

TCRdb used MiXCR to reprocess the 5' RACE reads, holding one entry per CDR3 protein. The sample lists roughly 500,000 distinct CDR3 sequences; over 15% were seen once. The sample was PBMCs, taken 15 days after the yellow fever booster vaccination. V and J are TRBV2 and TRBJ2-1; 8 nucleotides align to TRBD2. The source of this sequence is a man aged 25-45 years who received the YFV17D yellow fever vaccine. The CDR3 protein is CASLAGTNEQFF. CDR3 coding DNA: TGTGCCAGTTTAGCGGGGACCAATGAGCAGTTCTTC.